The 9 T cell receptor beta chains below all came from one sample that was sequenced in a study of blood T cell repertoires in COVID-19. TCRdb's copy holds only in-frame clones and misses some; the assay was immunoSEQ multiplex PCR. The data show tens of thousands of clones, with 91% seen just once and 1.9% held by the top ten. The sequenced sample consisted of peripheral blood. These receptors were obtained from a woman aged 50 to 65 in a cohort sampled during active COVID-19.

This clone was counted once. This chain connects TRBV2 to TRBJ2-5, with 10 bases that match TRBD1. The germline V gene has CDR1 SNHLY and CDR2 FYNNEI. V shed 6 bases, J shed 6 bases, and the junction held 4 bases outside the gene matches. The CDR3 consists of 13 residues. CDR3 sequence reads: CASRGTGEQTQYF. The CDR3, as DNA: TGTGCCAGCAGGGGGACAGGGGAACAGACCCAGTACTTC.

The chain carries TRBV19 and TRBJ2-4, with D tentatively TRBD2 (7 bases). The germline CDR1 and CDR2 sequences are LNHDA and SQIVND (reference sequence). V shed 7 bases and J shed 3 bases, with 19 bases lying between them. The CDR3 runs to 16 residues. The CDR3 sequence: CASIFRGGDGKNIQYF. The CDR3 DNA is TGTGCCAGTATTTTCCGAGGGGGGGATGGCAAAAACATTCAGTACTTC.

This chain joins TRBV7-9 and TRBJ1-3; D possibly corresponds to TRBD1 (5 bases). The CDR3 consists of 15 residues. V dropped 5 bases and J dropped 3 bases, with 14 bases sitting between them. The germline CDR1 and CDR2 sequences are SEHNR and FQNEAQ (reference sequence). The CDR3 is CASSPRRGNGNTIYF. In DNA form, the CDR3 reads TGTGCCAGCAGCCCAAGGCGGGGCAATGGAAACACCATATATTTT. The full variable domain, its missing parts supplied by reference TRBV7-9 and TRBJ1-3, is DTGVSQNPRHKITKRGQNVTFRCDPISEHNRLYWYRQTLGQGPEFLTYFQNEAQLEKSRLLSDRFSAERPKGSFSTLEIQRTEQGDSAMYLCASSPRRGNGNTIYFGEGSWLTVV.

This clone showed up just once. The rearrangement links TRBV5-4 to TRBJ1-1; 7 bases are a match to TRBD1. The CDR3 sequence is 14 residues long. Germline V CDR1 and CDR2: SGHNT, YYREEE (reference sequence). The J segment lost 8 bases and the V segment lost 1 base, leaving 8 bases of the junction unmatched. Here the CDR3 DNA reads TGTGCCAGCAGCTTGAGGGACAGTGTCGGGGAAGCTTTCTTT. Translated, it gives CASSLRDSVGEAFF. Combining the CDR3 with reference TRBV5-4 and TRBJ1-1 gives the whole variable domain ETGVTQSPTHLIKTRGQQVTLRCSSQSGHNTVSWYQQALGQGPQFIFQYYREEENGRGNFPPRFSGLQFPNYSSELNVNALELDDSALYLCASSLRDSVGEAFFGQGTRLTVV.

The rearrangement links TRBV5-1 to TRBJ2-7, with 7 bases matching TRBD1. CDR1 and CDR2 from the germline V gene are SGHRS and YFSETQ. This CDR3 is built from 15 residues. Losses at the gene ends were 4 bases for V and 4 bases for J; bases not matched to a gene: 11. As DNA, the CDR3 is TGCGCCAGCAGCCAGCTCTCAGGGGGTGGTTACGAGCAGTACTTC. It yields the protein CASSQLSGGGYEQYF.

This rearrangement joins TRBV5-1 to TRBJ1-4; D might be TRBD1 (6 bases). Trimming took off 5 bases at V and 6 bases at J, with 14 bases between the two ends. The V gene's germline CDR1 is SGHRS and CDR2 YFSETQ. This CDR3 comprises 14 residues. CDR3 sequence reads: CASRSGAGDEKLFF. The CDR3 nucleotides read TGCGCCAGCAGATCAGGGGCGGGAGATGAAAAACTGTTTTTT. Full variable domain (rest looked up from reference TRBV5-1 and TRBJ1-4): KAGVTQTPRYLIKTRGQQVTLSCSPISGHRSVSWYQQTPGQGLQFLFEYFSETQRNKGNFPGRFSGRQFSNSRSEMNVSTLELGDSALYLCASRSGAGDEKLFFGSGTQLSVL.

This sequence joins TRBV10-1 and TRBJ1-1; TRBD1 matches at 7 bases. Losses at the gene ends were 4 bases for V and 2 bases for J; bases not matched to a gene: 4. The CDR3 sequence is 14 residues long. Germline CDR1 WNHNN, CDR2 SYGVQD (reference sequence). CDR3 nucleotides: TGCGCCAGCAGTGTAGGGACAGCCAACACTGAAGCTTTCTTT. Its protein is CASSVGTANTEAFF.

Concerning this clone: Different DNA sequences within this sample yield the same CDR3. The chain carries TRBV6-5 and TRBJ1-2; D call uncertain. From germline, CDR1 is MNHEY and CDR2 SVGAGI. The length of the CDR3 is 11 residues. Deletions cut 7 bases from V and 2 bases from J, with 5 bases between. Written as DNA, the CDR3 is TGTGCCAGCATCCAGAACTATGGCTACACCTTC. It yields the protein CASIQNYGYTF.

The J gene is TRBJ2-5, the V gene TRBV7-9; D might be TRBD2 (5 bases). With 1 base removed from V and 0 bases from J, the gap between germline ends came to 9 bases. The CDR3 is made up of 15 amino acids. Looked up from germline, CDR1 is SEHNR and CDR2 is FQNEAQ (reference sequence). DNA for the CDR3: TGTGCCAGCAGCTTAGTCGGGCGGGACCAAGAGACCCAGTACTTC. Protein sequence: CASSLVGRDQETQYF.